These T cell receptor beta chains were read from a single sample in a study of T cell responses to AZD1222 COVID-19 vaccine. TCRdb keeps only in-frame clones here, not all; method: immunoSEQ multiplex PCR. Of just under 150,000 clones in the sample, approximately 88% were seen once. The material was peripheral blood, obtained 28 days after the second dose of the MenACWY control vaccine. The receptor set was obtained from an adult who received the MenACWY meningococcal vaccine as a control. Both conserved end residues are part of each CDR3. Each record gives: CDR3 DNA, CDR3 protein, D gene, J gene, clone size, V gene. D genes are given only for firm matches. Size tells how often a clone was seen (once, few, many) or the class of an expanded clone, and some rows leave it out.

CDR3 DNA: TGTGCCAGCAGTTACCTCTCGCAGGGGGGCGAAAAACTGTTTTTT; CDR3 protein: CASSYLSQGGEKLFF; D gene: TRBD1; J gene: TRBJ1-4; clone size: -; V gene: TRBV6-6
CDR3 DNA: TGTGCCATCAGGGGACAGGGTAGGTACGAGCAGTACTTC; CDR3 protein: CAIRGQGRYEQYF; D gene: TRBD1; J gene: TRBJ2-7; clone size: -; V gene: TRBV10-3
CDR3 DNA: TGTGCCAGCAGTTTATGGTACAGTACAGATACGCAGTATTTT; CDR3 protein: CASSLWYSTDTQYF; D gene: -; J gene: TRBJ2-3; clone size: few; V gene: TRBV27
CDR3 DNA: TGTGCCAGCGGGGGGTACACCGGGGAGCTGTTTTTT; CDR3 protein: CASGGYTGELFF; D gene: -; J gene: TRBJ2-2; clone size: few; V gene: TRBV6-5
CDR3 DNA: TGTGCCAGCGTATACGCGGGGGGCTACACCTTC; CDR3 protein: CASVYAGGYTF; D gene: -; J gene: TRBJ1-2; clone size: -; V gene: TRBV5-4
CDR3 DNA: TGTGCCAGCAGTTTAACGGGTCCGGACTCTGGAAACACCATATATTTT; CDR3 protein: CASSLTGPDSGNTIYF; D gene: -; J gene: TRBJ1-3; clone size: -; V gene: TRBV28
CDR3 DNA: TGTGCCAGCAGCCCGGATTCGGGGCGCACTGAAGCTTTCTTT; CDR3 protein: CASSPDSGRTEAFF; D gene: -; J gene: TRBJ1-1; clone size: -; V gene: TRBV5-4
CDR3 DNA: TGCGCCAGCAGCTTTCACAGGGTCAATGAGCAGTTCTTC; CDR3 protein: CASSFHRVNEQFF; D gene: -; J gene: TRBJ2-1; clone size: -; V gene: TRBV5-1
CDR3 DNA: TGCGCCAGCAGCGTTCAGGGGGCAGCTAATGAAAAACTGTTTTTT; CDR3 protein: CASSVQGAANEKLFF; D gene: TRBD1; J gene: TRBJ1-4; clone size: -; V gene: TRBV4-3
CDR3 DNA: TGCAGCGCCCAAGGAAACCCAGGACAGGGGACAGATACGCAGTATTTT; CDR3 protein: CSAQGNPGQGTDTQYF; D gene: TRBD1; J gene: TRBJ2-3; clone size: once; V gene: TRBV29-1
CDR3 DNA: TGTGCCAGCAGCCAAGCCACTAGCGGGAGGGATGAGCAGTTCTTC; CDR3 protein: CASSQATSGRDEQFF; D gene: TRBD2; J gene: TRBJ2-1; clone size: -; V gene: TRBV3-1/TRBV3-2
CDR3 DNA: TGTGCCAGCAGTTACTTAACTAGCGGGGTAACAGATACGCAGTATTTT; CDR3 protein: CASSYLTSGVTDTQYF; D gene: TRBD2; J gene: TRBJ2-3; clone size: -; V gene: TRBV6-5
CDR3 DNA: TGTGCCTCGAAATTGGGACTGTCGATGAACACTGAAGCTTTCTTT; CDR3 protein: CASKLGLSMNTEAFF; D gene: -; J gene: TRBJ1-1; clone size: once; V gene: TRBV30
CDR3 DNA: TGTGCCAGCAGTGAAATACGGCGAACTCAGCCCCAGCATTTT; CDR3 protein: CASSEIRRTQPQHF; D gene: -; J gene: TRBJ1-5; clone size: few; V gene: TRBV2
CDR3 DNA: TGTGCCACCAGCAGTTGGATATCCAATGAGCAGTTCTTC; CDR3 protein: CATSSWISNEQFF; D gene: -; J gene: TRBJ2-1; clone size: once; V gene: TRBV15
CDR3 DNA: TGTGCCAGCAGCGTATTTGGGTGGGCCAGTAACACCGGGGAGCTGTTTTTT; CDR3 protein: CASSVFGWASNTGELFF; D gene: -; J gene: TRBJ2-2; clone size: few; V gene: TRBV5-6
CDR3 DNA: TGTGCCTGGAGTGTACCAGGGCTAGAGACCCAGTACTTC; CDR3 protein: CAWSVPGLETQYF; D gene: -; J gene: TRBJ2-5; clone size: -; V gene: TRBV30
CDR3 DNA: TGTGCCAGCAGCCAGGGGGGACCGGGACAGGGCCCTAGGGGGTCACCCCTCCACTTT; CDR3 protein: CASSQGGPGQGPRGSPLHF; D gene: TRBD1; J gene: TRBJ1-6; clone size: -; V gene: TRBV3-1/TRBV3-2
CDR3 DNA: TGTGCCAGCAGCCAAGCGCTAGCGGGTGTAAACAATGAGCAGTTCTTC; CDR3 protein: CASSQALAGVNNEQFF; D gene: TRBD2; J gene: TRBJ2-1; clone size: -; V gene: TRBV3-1/TRBV3-2
CDR3 DNA: TGTGCCAGCAGCCTGGGAGGGGGCTTGGGCACTGAAGCTTTCTTT; CDR3 protein: CASSLGGGLGTEAFF; D gene: TRBD1; J gene: TRBJ1-1; clone size: -; V gene: TRBV7-2
CDR3 DNA: TGTGCCAGCAGCTTAATTTCGGGACTAGCGGGAGATACGCAGTATTTT; CDR3 protein: CASSLISGLAGDTQYF; D gene: TRBD2; J gene: TRBJ2-3; clone size: -; V gene: TRBV7-3
CDR3 DNA: TGTGCCAGCAGTTTACACGAGTATGCCTACAATGAGCAGTTCTTC; CDR3 protein: CASSLHEYAYNEQFF; D gene: -; J gene: TRBJ2-1; clone size: -; V gene: TRBV27
CDR3 DNA: TGTGCCAACGCACCGCAGGGCGGCAATCAGCCCCAGCATTTT; CDR3 protein: CANAPQGGNQPQHF; D gene: -; J gene: TRBJ1-5; clone size: -; V gene: TRBV10-3
CDR3 DNA: TGCGCCAGCAGCTTGAATCCGGGGTTGACTGAAGCTTTCTTT; CDR3 protein: CASSLNPGLTEAFF; D gene: -; J gene: TRBJ1-1; clone size: -; V gene: TRBV5-1
CDR3 DNA: TGTGCCAGCAGCTTAGATGGCAGGGGCACCGGGGAGCTGTTTTTT; CDR3 protein: CASSLDGRGTGELFF; D gene: -; J gene: TRBJ2-2; clone size: -; V gene: TRBV11-2
CDR3 DNA: TGTGCCACCAGTGACCCTGATAGACAGTTTAACACTGAAGCTTTCTTT; CDR3 protein: CATSDPDRQFNTEAFF; D gene: -; J gene: TRBJ1-1; clone size: -; V gene: TRBV24-1
CDR3 DNA: TGCAGCGTTTTTGAGCCCGCTAGCGTTAGAACCTACGAGCAGTACTTC; CDR3 protein: CSVFEPASVRTYEQYF; D gene: -; J gene: TRBJ2-7; clone size: -; V gene: TRBV29-1